Below are 4 T cell receptor beta chains sequenced from a single sample in a study of cytomegalovirus exposure and HLA in healthy donors. PCR involved 60 Vbeta and 13 Jbeta primers. Method: immunoSEQ multiplex PCR; TCRdb's copy keeps in-frame clones and lacks some. The data show some 270,000 clones, with approximately 91% seen just once and 1.7% held by the top ten. Sequencing used PBMCs. Receptors originate from a girl between 2 and 10 years old in good health and CMV-seronegative.

CDR3 nucleotide sequence: TGTGCCAGCAGTGAAGAAGGGTCTGGGAACAGGGTCTCTGGGGCCAACGTCCTGACTTTC. It yields the protein CASSEEGSGNRVSGANVLTF. The chain employs TRBV6-1 and TRBJ2-6; tentative D call: TRBD1 (6 bases). The CDR3 consists of 20 residues. V lost 1 base and J 0 bases, leaving 19 bases between the germline ends. Germline V CDR1 and CDR2: MNHNS, SASEGT.

The rearrangement joins TRBV19 to TRBJ2-7; TRBD1 matches at 11 bases. The CDR3 length is 16 residues. V gave up 3 bases and J gave up 3 bases; unmatched junction bases: 7. The V gene's germline CDR1 is LNHDA and CDR2 SQIVND (reference sequence). CDR3 in amino acids: CASSIIPGTGGYEQYF. The CDR3 nucleotides are TGTGCCAGTAGTATTATTCCGGGGACAGGGGGCTACGAGCAGTACTTC.

This chain joins TRBV18 and TRBJ1-5; D remains unclear. The CDR3 extends over 15 amino acids. Germline V lookup: CDR1 KGHSH, CDR2 LQKENI. The V end lost 2 bases, the J end lost 0 bases, and 8 bases lay between the germline ends. The DNA of the CDR3 is TGTGCCAGCTCACCAGTCGGTTATAGCAATCAGCCCCAGCATTTT. Its protein product is CASSPVGYSNQPQHF.

This chain links TRBV14 with TRBJ2-7, with 9 nucleotides matching TRBD2. Germline loops: CDR1 SGHDN, CDR2 FVKESK. V lost 1 base, J lost 1 base, and 2 bases stayed unmatched. CDR3 length: 15 residues. This CDR3 is CASSQVLAGSYEQYF. DNA for the CDR3: TGTGCCAGCAGCCAAGTACTAGCGGGTTCCTACGAGCAGTACTTC. The full variable domain, completed using reference TRBV14 and TRBJ2-7, is EAGVTQFPSHSVIEKGQTVTLRCDPISGHDNLYWYRRVMGKEIKFLLHFVKESKQDESGMPNNRFLAERTGGTYSTLKVQPAELEDSGVYFCASSQVLAGSYEQYFGPGTRLTVT.